The entry below gives a single T cell receptor beta chain sequence along with its context. CDR3 length: 15 residues. The V gene lost 7 bases and the J gene lost 2 bases, with 18 bases spanning the gap. CDR1 and CDR2 from the germline V gene are DFQATT and SNEGSKA (reference sequence). The RNA input was about 0.5 to 1 ug, and it was reverse transcribed with random hexamers. With immunoSEQ multiplex PCR, TCR beta CDR3 was amplified across 54 Vbeta and 13 Jbeta. TCRdb itself ran the immunoSEQ multiplex PCR reads through MiXCR, one entry per CDR3 protein. This table has some 110,000 distinct CDR3 sequences, 90% to 95% appearing once. The data were taken from a study of CD8 T cells in Susac syndrome. From blood CD8+ and CD4+ T cells, TCR beta sequences were generated. Controls were healthy donors chosen to match patients in age and sex.

Sample: CD4+ T cells from PBMCs. The sequence was collected from a human donor in good health. V usage is TRBV20-1 and J usage is TRBJ1-5; tentative D call: TRBD1 (5 bases). The chain's CDR3 is CSVPDIYKGNQPQHF. In nucleotides, the CDR3 is TGCAGTGTTCCGGACATCTACAAGGGCAATCAGCCCCAGCATTTT.